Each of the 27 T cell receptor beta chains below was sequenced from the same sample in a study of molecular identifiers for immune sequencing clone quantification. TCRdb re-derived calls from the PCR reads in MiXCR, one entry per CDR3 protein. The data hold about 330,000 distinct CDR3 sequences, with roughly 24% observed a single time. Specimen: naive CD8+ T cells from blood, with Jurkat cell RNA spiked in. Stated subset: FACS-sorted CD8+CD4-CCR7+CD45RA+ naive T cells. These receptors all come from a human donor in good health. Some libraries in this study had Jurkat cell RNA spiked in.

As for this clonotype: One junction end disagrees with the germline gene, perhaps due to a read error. The CDR3 region has the DNA TGTGCGAGCAGTGGGAGAGGGGAGGGGACTGAAGCTTTCTTT. Its protein product is CASSGRGEGTEAFF. V gene TRBV12-3 or TRBV12-4 combines with J gene TRBJ1-1; D might be TRBD1 (5 bases). The CDR3 runs 14 residues.

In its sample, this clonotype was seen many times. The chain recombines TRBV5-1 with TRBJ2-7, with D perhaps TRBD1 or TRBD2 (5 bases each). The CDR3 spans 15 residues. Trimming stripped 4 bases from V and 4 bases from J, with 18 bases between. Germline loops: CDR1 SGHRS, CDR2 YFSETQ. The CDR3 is CASSPGTSGPYEQYF. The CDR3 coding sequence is TGCGCCAGCAGCCCTGGGACCTCGGGCCCGTACGAGCAGTACTTC.

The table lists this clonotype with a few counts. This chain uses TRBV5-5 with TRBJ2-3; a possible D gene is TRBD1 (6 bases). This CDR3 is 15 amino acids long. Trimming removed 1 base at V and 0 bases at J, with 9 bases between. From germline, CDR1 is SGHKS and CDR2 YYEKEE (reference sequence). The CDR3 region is CASSLWDTSTDTQYF. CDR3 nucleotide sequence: TGTGCCAGCAGCTTGTGGGACACCAGCACAGATACGCAGTATTTT.

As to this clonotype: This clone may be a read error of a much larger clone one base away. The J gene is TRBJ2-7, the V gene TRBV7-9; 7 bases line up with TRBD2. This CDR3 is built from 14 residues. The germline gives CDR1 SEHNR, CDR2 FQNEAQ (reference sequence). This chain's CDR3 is CASSPWVGTNEQCF. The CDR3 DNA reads TGTGCCAGCAGCCCATGGGTCGGGACTAACGAGCAGTGCTTC.

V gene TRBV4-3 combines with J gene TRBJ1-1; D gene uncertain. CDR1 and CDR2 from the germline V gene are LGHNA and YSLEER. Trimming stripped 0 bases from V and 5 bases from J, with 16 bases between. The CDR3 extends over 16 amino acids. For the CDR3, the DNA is TGCGCCAGCAGCCAAGAGCTGTCAGGACCTCCGACTGAAGCTTTCTTT. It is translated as CASSQELSGPPTEAFF.

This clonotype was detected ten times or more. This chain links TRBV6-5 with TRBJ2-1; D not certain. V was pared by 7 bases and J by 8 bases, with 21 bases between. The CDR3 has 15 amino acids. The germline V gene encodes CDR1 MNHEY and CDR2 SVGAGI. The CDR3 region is CASKITQTPTYEQFF. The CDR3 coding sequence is TGTGCCAGCAAAATAACCCAAACTCCCACGTATGAGCAGTTCTTC.

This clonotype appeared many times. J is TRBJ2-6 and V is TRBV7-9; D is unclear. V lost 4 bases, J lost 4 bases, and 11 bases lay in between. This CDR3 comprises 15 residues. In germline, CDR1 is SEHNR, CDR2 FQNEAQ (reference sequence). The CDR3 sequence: CASSSGPLGANVLTF. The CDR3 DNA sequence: TGTGCCAGCAGCTCTGGACCATTGGGGGCCAACGTCCTGACTTTC.

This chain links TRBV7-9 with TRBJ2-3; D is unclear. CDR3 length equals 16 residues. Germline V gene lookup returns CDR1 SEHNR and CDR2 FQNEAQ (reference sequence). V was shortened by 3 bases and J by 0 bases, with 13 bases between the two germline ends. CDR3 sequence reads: CASSFWEESSTDTQYF. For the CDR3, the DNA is TGTGCCAGCAGCTTTTGGGAAGAATCTAGCACAGATACGCAGTATTTT. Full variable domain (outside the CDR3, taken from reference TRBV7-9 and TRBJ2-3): DTGVSQNPRHKITKRGQNVTFRCDPISEHNRLYWYRQTLGQGPEFLTYFQNEAQLEKSRLLSDRFSAERPKGSFSTLEIQRTEQGDSAMYLCASSFWEESSTDTQYFGPGTRLTVL.

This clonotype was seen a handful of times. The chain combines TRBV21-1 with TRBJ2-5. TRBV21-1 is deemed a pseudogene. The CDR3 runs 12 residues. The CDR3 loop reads CASSKEKETQYF. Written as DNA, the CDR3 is TGTGCCAGCAGCAAAGAGAAGGAGACCCAGTACTTC.

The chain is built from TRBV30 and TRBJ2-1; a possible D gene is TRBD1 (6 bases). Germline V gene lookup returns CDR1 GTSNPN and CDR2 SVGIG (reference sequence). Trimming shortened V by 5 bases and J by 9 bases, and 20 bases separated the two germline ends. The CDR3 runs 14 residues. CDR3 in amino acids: CAWGAGAVPGEQFF. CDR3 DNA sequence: TGTGCCTGGGGGGCAGGGGCGGTCCCGGGTGAGCAGTTCTTC. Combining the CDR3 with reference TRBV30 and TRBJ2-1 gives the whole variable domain SQTIHQWPATLVQPVGSPLSLECTVEGTSNPNLYWYRQAAGRGLQLLFYSVGIGQISSEVPQNLSASRPQDRQFILSSKKLLLSDSGFYLCAWGAGAVPGEQFFGPGTRLTVL.

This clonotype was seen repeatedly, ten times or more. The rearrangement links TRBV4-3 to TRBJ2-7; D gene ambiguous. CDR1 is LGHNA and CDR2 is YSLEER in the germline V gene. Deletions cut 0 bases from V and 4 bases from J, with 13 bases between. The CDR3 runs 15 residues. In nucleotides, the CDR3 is TGCGCCAGCAGCCAAGAGGCAAAGGTCGGGTACGAGCAGTACTTC. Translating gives CASSQEAKVGYEQYF.

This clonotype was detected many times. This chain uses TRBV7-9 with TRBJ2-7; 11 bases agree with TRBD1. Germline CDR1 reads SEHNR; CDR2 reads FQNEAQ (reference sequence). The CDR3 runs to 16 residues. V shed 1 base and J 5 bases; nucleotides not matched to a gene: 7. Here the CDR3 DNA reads TGTGCCAGCAGCTTAGGCCCAGGACAGGGGGCCCACGAGCAGTACTTC. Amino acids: CASSLGPGQGAHEQYF.

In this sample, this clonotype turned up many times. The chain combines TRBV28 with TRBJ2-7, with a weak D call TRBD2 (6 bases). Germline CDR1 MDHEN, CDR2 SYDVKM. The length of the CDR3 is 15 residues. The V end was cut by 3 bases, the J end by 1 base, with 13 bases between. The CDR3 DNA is TGTGCCAGCAGTTTTCGCGGGACCAAATCCTACGAGCAGTACTTC. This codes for CASSFRGTKSYEQYF.

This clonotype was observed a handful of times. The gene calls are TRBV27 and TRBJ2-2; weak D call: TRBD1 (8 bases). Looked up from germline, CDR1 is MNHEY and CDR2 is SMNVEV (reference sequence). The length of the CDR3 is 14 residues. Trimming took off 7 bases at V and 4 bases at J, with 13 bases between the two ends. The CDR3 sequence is CASTNRGGTGELFF. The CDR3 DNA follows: TGTGCCAGCACTAACAGGGGGGGCACCGGGGAGCTGTTTTTT.

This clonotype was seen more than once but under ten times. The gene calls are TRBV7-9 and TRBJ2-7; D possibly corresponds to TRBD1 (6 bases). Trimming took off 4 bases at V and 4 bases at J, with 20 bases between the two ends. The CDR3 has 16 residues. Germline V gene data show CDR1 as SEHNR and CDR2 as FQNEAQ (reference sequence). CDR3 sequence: CASSSGHRGVPYEQYF. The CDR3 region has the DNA TGTGCCAGCAGCTCGGGACACCGAGGGGTTCCTTACGAGCAGTACTTC.

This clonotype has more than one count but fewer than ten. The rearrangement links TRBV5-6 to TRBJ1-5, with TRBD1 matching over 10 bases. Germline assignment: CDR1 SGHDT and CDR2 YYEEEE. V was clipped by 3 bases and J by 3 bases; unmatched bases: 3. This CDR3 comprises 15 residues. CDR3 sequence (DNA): TGTGCCAGCAGCTATGGGACAGGGGTCAATCAGCCCCAGCATTTT. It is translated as CASSYGTGVNQPQHF.

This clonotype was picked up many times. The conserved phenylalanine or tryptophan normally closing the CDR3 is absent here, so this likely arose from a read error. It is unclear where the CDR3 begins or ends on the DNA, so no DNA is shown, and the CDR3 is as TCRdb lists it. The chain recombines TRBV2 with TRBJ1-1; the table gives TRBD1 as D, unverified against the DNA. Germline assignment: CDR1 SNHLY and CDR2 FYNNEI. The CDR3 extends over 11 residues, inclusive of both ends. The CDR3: CASSEVPGGES.

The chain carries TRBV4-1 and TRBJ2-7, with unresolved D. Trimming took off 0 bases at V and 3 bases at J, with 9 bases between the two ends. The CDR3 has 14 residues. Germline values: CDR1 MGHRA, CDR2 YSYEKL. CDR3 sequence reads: CASSQDDPSYEQYF. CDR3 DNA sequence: TGCGCCAGCAGCCAAGATGACCCTAGCTACGAGCAGTACTTC.

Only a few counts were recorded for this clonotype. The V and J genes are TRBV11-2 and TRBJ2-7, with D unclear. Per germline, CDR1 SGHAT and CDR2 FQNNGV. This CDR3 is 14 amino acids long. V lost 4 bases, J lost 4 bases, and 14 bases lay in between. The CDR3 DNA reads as TGTGCCAGCAGCTCCGGACCAACCATTTACGAGCAGTACTTC. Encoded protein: CASSSGPTIYEQYF.

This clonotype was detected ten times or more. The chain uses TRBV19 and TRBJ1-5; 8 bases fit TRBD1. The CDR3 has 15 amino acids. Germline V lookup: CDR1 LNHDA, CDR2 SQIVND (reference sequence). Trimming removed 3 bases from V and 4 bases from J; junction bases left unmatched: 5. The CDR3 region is CASSIGTGENQPQHF. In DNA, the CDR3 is TGTGCCAGTAGTATCGGGACAGGCGAAAATCAGCCCCAGCATTTT.

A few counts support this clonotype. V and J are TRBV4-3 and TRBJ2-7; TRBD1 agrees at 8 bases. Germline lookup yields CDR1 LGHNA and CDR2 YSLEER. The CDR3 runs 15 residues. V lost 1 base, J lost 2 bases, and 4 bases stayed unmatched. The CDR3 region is CASSQGTGITYEQYF. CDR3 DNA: TGCGCCAGCAGCCAAGGGACAGGGATTACCTACGAGCAGTACTTC.

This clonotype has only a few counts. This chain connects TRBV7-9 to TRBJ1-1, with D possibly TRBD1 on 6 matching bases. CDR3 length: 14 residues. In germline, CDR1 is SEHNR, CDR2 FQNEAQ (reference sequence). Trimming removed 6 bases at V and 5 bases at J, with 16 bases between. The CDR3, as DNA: TGTGCCAGCAGTCCAGGAGGGGGTGAGACTGAAGCTTTCTTT. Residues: CASSPGGGETEAFF. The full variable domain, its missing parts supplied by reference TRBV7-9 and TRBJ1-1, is DTGVSQNPRHKITKRGQNVTFRCDPISEHNRLYWYRQTLGQGPEFLTYFQNEAQLEKSRLLSDRFSAERPKGSFSTLEIQRTEQGDSAMYLCASSPGGGETEAFFGQGTRLTVV.

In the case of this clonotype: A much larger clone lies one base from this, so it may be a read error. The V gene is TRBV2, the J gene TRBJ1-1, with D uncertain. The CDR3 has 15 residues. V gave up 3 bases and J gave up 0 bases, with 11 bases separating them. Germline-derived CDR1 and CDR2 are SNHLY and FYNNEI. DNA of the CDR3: TGTGCCAGCAGTGACGAAAAGATCTTGAACACTGAAGCTTTCTTT. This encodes CASSDEKILNTEAFF.

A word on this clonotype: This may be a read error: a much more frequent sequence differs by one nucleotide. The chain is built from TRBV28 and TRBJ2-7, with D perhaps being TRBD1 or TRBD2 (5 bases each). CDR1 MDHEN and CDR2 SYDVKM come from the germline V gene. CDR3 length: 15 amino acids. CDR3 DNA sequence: TGTGCCTGCAGTTTCCGGGGACCTGTCTCCTACGAGCAGTACTTC. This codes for CACSFRGPVSYEQYF.

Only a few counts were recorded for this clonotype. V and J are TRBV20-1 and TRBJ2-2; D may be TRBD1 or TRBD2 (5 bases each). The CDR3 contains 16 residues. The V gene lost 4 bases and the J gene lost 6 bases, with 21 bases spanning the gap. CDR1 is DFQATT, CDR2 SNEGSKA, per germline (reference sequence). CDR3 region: CSAKRGQGMGSGELFF. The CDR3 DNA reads TGCAGTGCTAAAAGAGGGCAGGGAATGGGTTCCGGGGAGCTGTTTTTT.

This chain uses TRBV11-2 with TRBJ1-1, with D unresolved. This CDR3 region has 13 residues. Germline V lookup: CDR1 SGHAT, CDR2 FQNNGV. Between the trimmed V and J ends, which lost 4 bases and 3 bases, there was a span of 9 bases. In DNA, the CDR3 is TGTGCCAGCAGCTCACTACTCGACACTGAAGCTTTCTTT. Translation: CASSSLLDTEAFF. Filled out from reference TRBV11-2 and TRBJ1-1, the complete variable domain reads EAGVAQSPRYKIIEKRQSVAFWCNPISGHATLYWYQQILGQGPKLLIQFQNNGVVDDSQLPKDRFSAERLKGVDSTLKIQPAKLEDSAVYLCASSSLLDTEAFFGQGTRLTVV.

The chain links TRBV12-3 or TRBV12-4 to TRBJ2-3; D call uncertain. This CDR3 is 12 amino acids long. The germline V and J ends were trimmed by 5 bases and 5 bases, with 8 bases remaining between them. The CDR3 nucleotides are TGTGCCAGCAGTCTCCCCCTAGATACGCAGTATTTT. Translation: CASSLPLDTQYF.